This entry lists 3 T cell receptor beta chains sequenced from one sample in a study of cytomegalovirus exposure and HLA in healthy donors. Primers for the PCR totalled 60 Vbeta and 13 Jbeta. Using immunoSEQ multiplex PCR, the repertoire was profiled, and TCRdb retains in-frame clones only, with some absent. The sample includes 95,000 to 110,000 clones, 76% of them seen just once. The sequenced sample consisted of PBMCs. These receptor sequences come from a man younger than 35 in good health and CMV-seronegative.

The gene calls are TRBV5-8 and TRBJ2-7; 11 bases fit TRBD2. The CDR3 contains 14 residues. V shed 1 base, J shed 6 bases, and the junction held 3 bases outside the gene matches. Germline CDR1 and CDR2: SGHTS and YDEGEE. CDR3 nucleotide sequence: TGTGCCAGCAGCTTGATGGGGACTAGCGGCGAGCAGTACTTC. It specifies CASSLMGTSGEQYF.

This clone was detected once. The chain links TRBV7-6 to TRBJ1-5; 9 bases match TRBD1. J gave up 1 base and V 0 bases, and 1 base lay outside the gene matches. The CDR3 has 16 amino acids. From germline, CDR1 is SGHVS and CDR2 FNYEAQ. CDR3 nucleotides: TGTGCCAGCAGCTTAGCGGGACAGGGAAGCAATCAGCCCCAGCATTTT. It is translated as CASSLAGQGSNQPQHF.

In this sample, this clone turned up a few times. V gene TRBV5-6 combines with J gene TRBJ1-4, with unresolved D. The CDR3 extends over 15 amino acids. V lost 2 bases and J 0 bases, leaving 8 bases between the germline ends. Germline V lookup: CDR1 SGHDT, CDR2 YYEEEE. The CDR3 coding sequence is TGTGCCAGCAGCTTCGCCACTCCAACTAATGAAAAACTGTTTTTT. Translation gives CASSFATPTNEKLFF. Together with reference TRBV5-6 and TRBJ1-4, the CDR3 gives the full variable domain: DAGVTQSPTHLIKTRGQQVTLRCSPKSGHDTVSWYQQALGQGPQFIFQYYEEEERQRGNFPDRFSGHQFPNYSSELNVNALLLGDSALYLCASSFATPTNEKLFFGSGTQLSVL.